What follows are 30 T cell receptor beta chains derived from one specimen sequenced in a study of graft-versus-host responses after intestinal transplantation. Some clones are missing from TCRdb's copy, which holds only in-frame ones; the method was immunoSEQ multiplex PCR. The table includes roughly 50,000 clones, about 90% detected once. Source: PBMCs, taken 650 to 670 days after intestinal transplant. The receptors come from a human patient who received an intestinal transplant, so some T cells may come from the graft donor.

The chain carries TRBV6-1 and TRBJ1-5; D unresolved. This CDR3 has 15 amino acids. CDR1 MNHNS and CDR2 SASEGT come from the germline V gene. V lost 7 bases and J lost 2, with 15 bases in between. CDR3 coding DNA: TGTGCCAGCATTAGTTACGTGGGTGGCAATCAGCCCCAGCATTTT. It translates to CASISYVGGNQPQHF.

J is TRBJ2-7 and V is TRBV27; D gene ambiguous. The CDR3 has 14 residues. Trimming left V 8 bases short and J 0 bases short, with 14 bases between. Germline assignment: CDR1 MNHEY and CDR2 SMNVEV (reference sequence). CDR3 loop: CASSRTSGSYEQYF. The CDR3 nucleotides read TGTGCCAGCTCCCGGACGTCCGGCTCCTACGAGCAGTACTTC.

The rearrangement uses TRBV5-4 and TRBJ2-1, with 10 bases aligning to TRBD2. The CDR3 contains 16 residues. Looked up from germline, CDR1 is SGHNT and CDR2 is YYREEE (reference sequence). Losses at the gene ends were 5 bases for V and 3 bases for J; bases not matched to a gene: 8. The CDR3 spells CASRPVSGGVYNEQFF. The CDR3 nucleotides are TGTGCCAGCAGGCCCGTGAGCGGGGGGGTCTACAATGAGCAGTTCTTC.

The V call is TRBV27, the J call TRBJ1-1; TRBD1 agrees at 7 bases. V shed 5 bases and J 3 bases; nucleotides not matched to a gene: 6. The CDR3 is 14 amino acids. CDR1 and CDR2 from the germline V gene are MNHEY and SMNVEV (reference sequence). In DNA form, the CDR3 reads TGTGCCAGCAGTCGACAGGGTCTTCACACTGAAGCTTTCTTT. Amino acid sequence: CASSRQGLHTEAFF.

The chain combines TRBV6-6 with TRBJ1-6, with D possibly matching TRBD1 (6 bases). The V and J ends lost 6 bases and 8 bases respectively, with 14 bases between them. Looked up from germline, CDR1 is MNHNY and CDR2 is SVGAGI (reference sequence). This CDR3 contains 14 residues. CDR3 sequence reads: CASRKNREDSPLHF. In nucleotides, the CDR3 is TGTGCCAGCAGAAAGAACAGGGAGGATTCACCCCTCCACTTT.

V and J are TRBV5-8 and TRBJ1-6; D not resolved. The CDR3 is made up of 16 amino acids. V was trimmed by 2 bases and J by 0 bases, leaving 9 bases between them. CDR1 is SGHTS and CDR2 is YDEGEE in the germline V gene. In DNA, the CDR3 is TGTGCCAGCAGCTTCGCGTTCAGCTCCTATAATTCACCCCTCCACTTT. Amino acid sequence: CASSFAFSSYNSPLHF.

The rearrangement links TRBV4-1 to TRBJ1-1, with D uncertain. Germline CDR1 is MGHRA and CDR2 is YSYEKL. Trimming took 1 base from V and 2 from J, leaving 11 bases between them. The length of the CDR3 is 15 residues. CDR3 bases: TGCGCCAGCAGCCAAGCCTATGGTGGCAACACTGAAGCTTTCTTT. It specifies CASSQAYGGNTEAFF.

CDR3 coding DNA: TGTGCCAGCAGCTTAGCGATGGCGGGGGGCAGGGGCGAGCAGTACTTC. Translated: CASSLAMAGGRGEQYF. V gene TRBV11-2 combines with J gene TRBJ2-7, with 8 bases aligning to TRBD2. Germline CDR1 reads SGHAT; CDR2 reads FQNNGV. Losses at the gene ends were 1 base for V and 6 bases for J; bases not matched to a gene: 11. There are 16 residues in the CDR3.

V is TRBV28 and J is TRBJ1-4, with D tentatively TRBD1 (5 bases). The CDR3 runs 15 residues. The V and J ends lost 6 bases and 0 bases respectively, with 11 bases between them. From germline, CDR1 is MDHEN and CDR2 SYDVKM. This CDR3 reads CASRSWGTTNEKLFF. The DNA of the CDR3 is TGTGCCAGCAGATCGTGGGGCACAACTAATGAAAAACTGTTTTTT.

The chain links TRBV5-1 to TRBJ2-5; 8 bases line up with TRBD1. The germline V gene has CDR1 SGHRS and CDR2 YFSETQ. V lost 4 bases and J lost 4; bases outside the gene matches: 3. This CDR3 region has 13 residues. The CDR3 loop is CASSGQGSETQYF. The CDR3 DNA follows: TGCGCCAGCAGCGGACAGGGATCAGAGACCCAGTACTTC.

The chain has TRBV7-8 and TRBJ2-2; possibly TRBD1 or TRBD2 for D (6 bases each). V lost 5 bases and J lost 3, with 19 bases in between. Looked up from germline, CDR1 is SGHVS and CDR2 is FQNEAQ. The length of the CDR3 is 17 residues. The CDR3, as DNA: TGTGCCAGCAGCACAGCGCAACGGGGGCTCTACACCGGGGAGCTGTTTTTT. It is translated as CASSTAQRGLYTGELFF.

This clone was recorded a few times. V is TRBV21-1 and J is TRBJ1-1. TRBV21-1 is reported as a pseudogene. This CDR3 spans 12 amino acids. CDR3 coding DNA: TGTGCCCCCGAATCGGCAGACACTGAAGCTTTCTTT. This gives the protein CAPESADTEAFF.

CDR3 bases: TGTGCCAGCAGTTATTCAGGTCAAGGGAGCACTGAAGCTTTCTTT. Amino acid sequence: CASSYSGQGSTEAFF. The chain links TRBV6-6 to TRBJ1-1; no firm D call. Germline V gives CDR1 MNHNY, CDR2 SVGAGI (reference sequence). CDR3 length: 15 amino acids. V lost 3 bases, J lost 4 bases, and 15 bases lay in between.

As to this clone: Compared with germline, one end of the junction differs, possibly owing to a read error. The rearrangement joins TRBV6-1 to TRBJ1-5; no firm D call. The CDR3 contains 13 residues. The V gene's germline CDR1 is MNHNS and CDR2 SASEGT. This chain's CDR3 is CASRDYSNQPQHF. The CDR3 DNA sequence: TGTGCCAGCCGTGATTATAGCAATCAGCCCCAGCATTTT.

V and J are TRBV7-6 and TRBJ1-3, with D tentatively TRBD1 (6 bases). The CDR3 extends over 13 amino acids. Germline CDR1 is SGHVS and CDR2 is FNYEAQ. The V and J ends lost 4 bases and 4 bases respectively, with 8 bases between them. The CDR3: CASSSGHGNTIYF. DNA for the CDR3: TGTGCCAGCAGCTCGGGACACGGAAACACCATATATTTT.

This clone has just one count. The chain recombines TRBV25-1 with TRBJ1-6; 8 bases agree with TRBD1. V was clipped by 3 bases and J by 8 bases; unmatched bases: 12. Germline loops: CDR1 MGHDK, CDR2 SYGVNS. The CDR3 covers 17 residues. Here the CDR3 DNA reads TGTGCCAGCAGTGACCCTCGCAGGGGGCGCGCGGATTCACCCCTCCACTTT. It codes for CASSDPRRGRADSPLHF.

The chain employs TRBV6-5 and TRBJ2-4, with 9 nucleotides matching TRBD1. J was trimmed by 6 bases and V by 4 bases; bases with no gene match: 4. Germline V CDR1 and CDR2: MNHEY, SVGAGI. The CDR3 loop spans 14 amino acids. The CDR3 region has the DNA TGTGCCAGCAGTTGGGACAGGGAAGGAAACATTCAGTACTTC. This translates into CASSWDREGNIQYF.

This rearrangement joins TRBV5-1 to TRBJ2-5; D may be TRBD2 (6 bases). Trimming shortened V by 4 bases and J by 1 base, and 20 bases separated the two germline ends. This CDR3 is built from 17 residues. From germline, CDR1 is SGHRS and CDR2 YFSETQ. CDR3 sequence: CASSILWGDSVQETQYF. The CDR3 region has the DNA TGCGCCAGCAGCATCCTTTGGGGGGACTCCGTCCAAGAGACCCAGTACTTC. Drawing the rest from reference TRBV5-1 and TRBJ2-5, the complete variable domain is KAGVTQTPRYLIKTRGQQVTLSCSPISGHRSVSWYQQTPGQGLQFLFEYFSETQRNKGNFPGRFSGRQFSNSRSEMNVSTLELGDSALYLCASSILWGDSVQETQYFGPGTRLLVL.

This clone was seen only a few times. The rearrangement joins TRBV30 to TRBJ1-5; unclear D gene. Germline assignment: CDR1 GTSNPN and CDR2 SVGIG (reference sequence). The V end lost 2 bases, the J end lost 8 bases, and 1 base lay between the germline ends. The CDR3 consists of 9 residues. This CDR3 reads CAWSKPQHF. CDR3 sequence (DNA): TGTGCCTGGAGTAAGCCCCAGCATTTT.

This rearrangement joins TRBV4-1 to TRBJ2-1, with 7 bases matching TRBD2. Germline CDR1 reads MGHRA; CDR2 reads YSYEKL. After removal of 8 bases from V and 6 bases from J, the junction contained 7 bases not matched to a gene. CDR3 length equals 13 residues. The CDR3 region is CASGASGLNEQFF. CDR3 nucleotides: TGCGCCAGCGGGGCTAGCGGACTCAATGAGCAGTTCTTC.

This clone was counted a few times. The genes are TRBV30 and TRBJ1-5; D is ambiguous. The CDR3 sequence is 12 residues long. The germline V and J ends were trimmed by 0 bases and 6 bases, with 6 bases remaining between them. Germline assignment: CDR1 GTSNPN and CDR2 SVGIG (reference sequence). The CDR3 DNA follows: TGTGCCTGGAGTGTATGGCGTCAGCCCCAGCATTTT. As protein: CAWSVWRQPQHF.

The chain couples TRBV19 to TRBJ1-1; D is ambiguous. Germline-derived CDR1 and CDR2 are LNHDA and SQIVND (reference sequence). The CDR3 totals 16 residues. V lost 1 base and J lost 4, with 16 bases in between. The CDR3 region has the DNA TGTGCCAGTAGTATAGTAGGGAGGGCGGGATCCACTGAAGCTTTCTTT. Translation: CASSIVGRAGSTEAFF.

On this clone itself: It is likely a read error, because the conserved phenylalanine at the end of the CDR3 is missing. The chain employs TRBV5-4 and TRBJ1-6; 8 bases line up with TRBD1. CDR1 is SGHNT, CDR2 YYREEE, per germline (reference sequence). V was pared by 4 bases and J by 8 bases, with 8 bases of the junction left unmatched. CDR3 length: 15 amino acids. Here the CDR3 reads CASSLPGQEYSPLHL. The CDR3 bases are TGTGCCAGCAGCCTACCGGGACAGGAGTATTCACCCCTCCACCTT.

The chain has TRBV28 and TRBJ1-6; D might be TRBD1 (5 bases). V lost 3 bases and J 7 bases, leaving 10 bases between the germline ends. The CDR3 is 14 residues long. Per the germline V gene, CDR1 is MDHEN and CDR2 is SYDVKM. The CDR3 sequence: CASSFGGNNSPLHF. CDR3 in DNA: TGTGCCAGCAGTTTCGGGGGAAACAATTCACCCCTCCACTTT.

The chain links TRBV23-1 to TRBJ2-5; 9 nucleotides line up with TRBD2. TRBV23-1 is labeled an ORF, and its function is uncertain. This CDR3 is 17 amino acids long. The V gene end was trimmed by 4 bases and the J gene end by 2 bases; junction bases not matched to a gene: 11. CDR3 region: CASSLWASGVGQETQYF. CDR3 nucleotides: TGCGCCAGCAGTCTATGGGCTAGCGGGGTCGGTCAAGAGACCCAGTACTTC.

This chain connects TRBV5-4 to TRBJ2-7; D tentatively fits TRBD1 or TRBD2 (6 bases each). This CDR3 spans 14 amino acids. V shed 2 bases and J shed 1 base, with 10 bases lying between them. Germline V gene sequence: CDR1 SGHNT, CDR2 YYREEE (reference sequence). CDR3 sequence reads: CASSFQGGSYEQYF. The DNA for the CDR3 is TGTGCCAGCAGCTTTCAAGGGGGGTCCTACGAGCAGTACTTC. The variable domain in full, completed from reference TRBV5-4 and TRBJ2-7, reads ETGVTQSPTHLIKTRGQQVTLRCSSQSGHNTVSWYQQALGQGPQFIFQYYREEENGRGNFPPRFSGLQFPNYSSELNVNALELDDSALYLCASSFQGGSYEQYFGPGTRLTVT.

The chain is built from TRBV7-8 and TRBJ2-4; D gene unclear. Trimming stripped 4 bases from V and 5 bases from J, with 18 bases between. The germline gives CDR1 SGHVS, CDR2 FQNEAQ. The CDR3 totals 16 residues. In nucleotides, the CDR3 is TGTGCCAGCAGCTGGAAGGTTCTGCCCCCCGAAAACATTCAGTACTTC. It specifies CASSWKVLPPENIQYF.

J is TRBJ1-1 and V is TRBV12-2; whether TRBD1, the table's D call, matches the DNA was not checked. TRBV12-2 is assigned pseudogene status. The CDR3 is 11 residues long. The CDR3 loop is CASRRDSPREF. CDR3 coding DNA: TGTGCAAGTCGCCGCGACAGTCCCCGAGAGTTC.

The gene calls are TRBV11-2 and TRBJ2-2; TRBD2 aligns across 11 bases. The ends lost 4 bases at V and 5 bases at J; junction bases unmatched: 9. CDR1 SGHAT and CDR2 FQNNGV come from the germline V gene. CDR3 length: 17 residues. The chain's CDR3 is CASSSERLAGRTGELFF. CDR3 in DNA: TGTGCCAGCAGCTCCGAAAGACTAGCGGGGCGGACCGGGGAGCTGTTTTTT.

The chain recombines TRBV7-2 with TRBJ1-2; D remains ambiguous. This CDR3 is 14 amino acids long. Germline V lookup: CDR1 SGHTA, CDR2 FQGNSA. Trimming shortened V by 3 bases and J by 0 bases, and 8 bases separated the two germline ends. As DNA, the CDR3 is TGTGCCAGCAGCTTTCCAGGTTCTAACTATGGCTACACCTTC. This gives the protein CASSFPGSNYGYTF.